The present TCR beta chain was sequenced within a study of T cell responses to AZD1222 COVID-19 vaccine. The study's findings and limits: Donors were chiefly white British, with a greater number of females, and clonal diversity was perhaps underestimated. None of the repertoires were sampled until the peak T cell response had passed. Nearly half of unique spike-specific TCRs reportedly avoided B.1.351 and B.1.1.7 mutated regions.

Data came from immunoSEQ multiplex PCR; TCRdb stores just in-frame clones and leaves some out. The sample records 150,000 or so clones, about 91% being singletons. Second doses that came at about 4 or about 12 weeks were put together. About this clone itself: What it binds is unknown.

CDR3 length: 15 amino acids. The V gene's germline CDR1 is LNHDA and CDR2 SQIVND (reference sequence). The J segment lost 5 bases and the V segment lost 4 bases, leaving 9 bases of the junction unmatched. This chain connects TRBV19 to TRBJ1-1; 8 nucleotides align to TRBD1. Sequencing was performed on peripheral blood, taken 28 days after the second AZD1222 dose. This clonotype originated in an adult who received the AZD1222 COVID-19 vaccine. DNA for the CDR3: TGTGCCAGTAGTACCCGGCCCGGACAGGGTACTGAAGCTTTCTTT. Its translation is CASSTRPGQGTEAFF. The full variable domain, completed using reference TRBV19 and TRBJ1-1, is DGGITQSPKYLFRKEGQNVTLSCEQNLNHDAMYWYRQDPGQGLRLIYYSQIVNDFQKGDIAEGYSVSREKKESFPLTVTSAQKNPTAFYLCASSTRPGQGTEAFFGQGTRLTVV.